Below are 20 T cell receptor beta chains sequenced from a single sample in a study of chemoradiotherapy in HPV16-positive cancers. The data were produced by immunoSEQ multiplex PCR, yet TCRdb's version contains in-frame clones alone and is incomplete. Of about 5,400 clones in the sample, 85% were seen once. The sample in question was tumor tissue, obtained from a patient who underwent chemoradiotherapy. The receptors come from a human donor with HPV-associated anogenital cancer.

The sample holds a few counts of this clone. The rearrangement links TRBV5-1 to TRBJ1-1; D gene unclear. This CDR3 has 13 residues. CDR1 and CDR2 from the germline V gene are SGHRS and YFSETQ. V lost 0 bases and J 3 bases, leaving 6 bases between the germline ends. The CDR3 loop is CASSLDLDTEAFF. CDR3 nucleotide sequence: TGCGCCAGCAGCTTGGATCTGGACACTGAAGCTTTCTTT.

The chain joins TRBV5-5 to TRBJ2-2; D is unclear. Germline CDR1 SGHKS, CDR2 YYEKEE (reference sequence). Trimming took 3 bases from V and 7 from J, leaving 7 bases between them. The CDR3 covers 12 residues. The DNA of the CDR3 is TGTGCCAGCAGCTCATATATCGGGGAGCTGTTTTTT. It is translated as CASSSYIGELFF.

By share, this clone ranks as large. This chain connects TRBV11-2 to TRBJ2-3; TRBD1 aligns across 11 bases. J gave up 1 base and V 5 bases, and 8 bases lay outside the gene matches. This CDR3 comprises 17 residues. The germline gives CDR1 SGHAT, CDR2 FQNNGV. This CDR3 is CASSPGQGAGGTDTQYF. DNA for the CDR3: TGTGCCAGCAGCCCCGGACAGGGGGCTGGTGGCACAGATACGCAGTATTTT.

The gene calls are TRBV10-3 and TRBJ2-3; TRBD2 aligns across 7 bases. Germline-derived CDR1 and CDR2 are ENHRY and SYGVKD. Trimming cost V 8 bases and J 2 bases; bases outside gene matches: 7. The CDR3 totals 14 residues. The CDR3 sequence: CAIRSGEFTDTQYF. CDR3 coding DNA: TGTGCCATCCGAAGCGGGGAGTTCACAGATACGCAGTATTTT.

This clone showed up just a few times. As DNA, the CDR3 is TGTGCCAGCAGTCCAGGGACAGCTAACTATGGCTACACCTTC. The encoded protein is CASSPGTANYGYTF. The chain joins TRBV2 to TRBJ1-2; 7 nucleotides match TRBD1. Trimming removed 5 bases from V and 0 bases from J; junction bases left unmatched: 3. Germline V CDR1 and CDR2: SNHLY, FYNNEI. The CDR3 length is 14 residues.

This chain links TRBV6-1 with TRBJ1-5; 11 nucleotides agree with TRBD1. Germline lookup yields CDR1 MNHNS and CDR2 SASEGT. This CDR3 contains 15 residues. J was trimmed by 4 bases and V by 5 bases; bases with no gene match: 4. CDR3 sequence reads: CASSQDRGRNQPQHF. The CDR3 region has the DNA TGTGCCAGCAGTCAGGACAGGGGGCGGAATCAGCCCCAGCATTTT.

The chain links TRBV28 to TRBJ1-2, with a possible D match to TRBD1 (5 bases). The V end lost 4 bases, the J end lost 8 bases, and 17 bases lay between the germline ends. The CDR3 has 14 amino acids. Germline CDR1 MDHEN, CDR2 SYDVKM. The CDR3: CASSSPPGGAGYTF. The DNA for the CDR3 is TGTGCCAGCAGTTCCCCCCCCGGGGGAGCAGGCTACACCTTC.

The rearrangement joins TRBV14 to TRBJ1-4, with D possibly matching TRBD1 (5 bases). Germline loops: CDR1 SGHDN, CDR2 FVKESK. V lost 3 bases and J lost 4, with 12 bases in between. The CDR3 extends over 15 amino acids. The CDR3 coding sequence is TGTGCCAGCAGCCAGTTGGGACGGTTTAATGAAAAACTGTTTTTT. This gives the protein CASSQLGRFNEKLFF.

The chain uses TRBV6-1 and TRBJ1-4; perhaps TRBD1 as D (5 bases). CDR1 MNHNS and CDR2 SASEGT come from the germline V gene. The V end was cut by 5 bases, the J end by 3 bases, with 13 bases between. This CDR3 contains 15 residues. The CDR3 is CASSPSWGANEKLFF. CDR3 DNA: TGTGCCAGCAGTCCTTCGTGGGGGGCTAATGAAAAACTGTTTTTT.

CDR3 loop: CASSHRTGLYGYTF. In DNA form, the CDR3 reads TGCGCCAGCAGCCACCGAACAGGCCTCTATGGCTACACCTTC. This rearrangement joins TRBV4-1 to TRBJ1-2; D might be TRBD1 (5 bases). Germline V gene lookup returns CDR1 MGHRA and CDR2 YSYEKL. This CDR3 spans 14 amino acids. V was trimmed by 3 bases and J by 4 bases, leaving 12 bases between them.

The V gene is TRBV6-1, the J gene TRBJ2-1; D is perhaps TRBD2 (6 bases). CDR1 and CDR2 (germline): MNHNS, SASEGT. The CDR3 contains 18 residues. The V and J ends lost 1 base and 8 bases respectively, with 24 bases between them. Here the CDR3 reads CASSEGGTDGRRFDEQFF. As DNA, the CDR3 is TGTGCCAGCAGTGAAGGGGGGACTGATGGGCGCAGATTCGATGAGCAGTTCTTC.

The genes are TRBV2 and TRBJ1-5, with D possibly TRBD1 on 5 matching bases. Per the germline V gene, CDR1 is SNHLY and CDR2 is FYNNEI. This CDR3 contains 15 residues. V gave up 5 bases and J gave up 2 bases, with 13 bases separating them. In DNA form, the CDR3 reads TGTGCCAGCAGTTCCTCAGGGATGGGCAATCAGCCCCAGCATTTT. This codes for CASSSSGMGNQPQHF.

This chain connects TRBV14 to TRBJ2-7; TRBD2 agrees at 7 bases. After removal of 4 bases from V and 0 bases from J, the junction contained 6 bases not matched to a gene. This CDR3 is built from 15 residues. Germline V lookup: CDR1 SGHDN, CDR2 FVKESK. The CDR3 bases are TGTGCCAGCAGCCTAACGGGGGGTAACTCCTACGAGCAGTACTTC. Encoded protein: CASSLTGGNSYEQYF.

The chain is built from TRBV19 and TRBJ1-5, with TRBD1 matching 7 bases. V was clipped by 8 bases and J by 7 bases; unmatched bases: 8. CDR3 size: 13 residues. The V gene's germline CDR1 is LNHDA and CDR2 SQIVND (reference sequence). The CDR3 DNA is TGTGCCAGTTCAACAGGGGCGAACCAGCCCCAGCATTTT. As protein: CASSTGANQPQHF.

The chain uses TRBV6-1 and TRBJ1-4, with a tentative D call TRBD1 (5 bases). This CDR3 region has 14 residues. V lost 8 bases to trimming and J lost 5 bases, with 15 bases between them. Germline V gene sequence: CDR1 MNHNS, CDR2 SASEGT. As DNA, the CDR3 is TGTGCCAGCTCCCAAGGGGCGCGAAATGAAAAACTGTTTTTT. Protein: CASSQGARNEKLFF.

This chain connects TRBV9 to TRBJ1-1; the D is unclear. Germline V gene lookup returns CDR1 SGDLS and CDR2 YYNGEE. V gave up 0 bases and J gave up 3 bases, with 3 bases separating them. The CDR3 is 12 amino acids. The CDR3 sequence is CASSVADTEAFF. DNA of the CDR3: TGTGCCAGCAGCGTAGCGGACACTGAAGCTTTCTTT.

The chain uses TRBV19 and TRBJ1-2, with D uncertain. Germline V lookup: CDR1 LNHDA, CDR2 SQIVND (reference sequence). V lost 1 base and J 7 bases, leaving 10 bases between the germline ends. The CDR3 runs 13 residues. Written as DNA, the CDR3 is TGTGCCAGTAGTATAGGCCAGAGATCTGGCTACACCTTC. It codes for CASSIGQRSGYTF.

This sequence joins TRBV27 and TRBJ2-7, with 8 nucleotides matching TRBD1. From germline, CDR1 is MNHEY and CDR2 SMNVEV (reference sequence). J gave up 2 bases and V 2 bases, and 2 bases lay outside the gene matches. The CDR3 totals 14 residues. The CDR3 DNA follows: TGTGCCAGCAGTTTAGGACAGGGAACCTACGAGCAGTACTTC. This sequence encodes CASSLGQGTYEQYF.

The J gene is TRBJ1-4, the V gene TRBV25-1; D gene uncertain. CDR1 and CDR2 from the germline V gene are MGHDK and SYGVNS. The V gene lost 1 base and the J gene lost 7 bases, with 13 bases spanning the gap. This CDR3 contains 15 residues. The CDR3 protein is CASSEFGPLSEKLFF. The CDR3 DNA follows: TGTGCCAGCAGTGAATTTGGACCTTTGAGTGAAAAACTGTTTTTT.

Only one count was recorded for this clone. This sequence joins TRBV4-1 and TRBJ1-5; no clear D gene. The CDR3 spans 14 residues. The germline CDR1 and CDR2 sequences are MGHRA and YSYEKL. Trimming removed 0 bases from V and 2 bases from J, with 5 bases in between. The CDR3 reads CASSQEGRNQPQHF. DNA of the CDR3: TGCGCCAGCAGCCAAGAGGGCCGCAATCAGCCCCAGCATTTT.